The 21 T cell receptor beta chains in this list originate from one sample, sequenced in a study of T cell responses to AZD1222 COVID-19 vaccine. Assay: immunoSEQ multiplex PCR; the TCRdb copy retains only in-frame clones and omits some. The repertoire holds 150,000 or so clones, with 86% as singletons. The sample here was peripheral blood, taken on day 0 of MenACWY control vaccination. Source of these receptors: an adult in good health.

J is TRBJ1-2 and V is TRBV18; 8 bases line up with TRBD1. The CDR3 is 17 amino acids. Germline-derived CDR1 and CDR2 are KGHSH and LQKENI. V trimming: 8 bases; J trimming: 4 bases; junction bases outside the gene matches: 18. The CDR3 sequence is CASTETGEGIGGYGYTF. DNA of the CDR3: TGTGCCAGCACCGAGACAGGGGAAGGAATCGGAGGCTATGGCTACACCTTC.

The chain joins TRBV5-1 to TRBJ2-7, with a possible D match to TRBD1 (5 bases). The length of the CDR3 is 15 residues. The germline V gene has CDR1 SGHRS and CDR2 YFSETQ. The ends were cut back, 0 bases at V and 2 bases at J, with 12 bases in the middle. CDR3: CASSLGDSLTYEQYF. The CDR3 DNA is TGCGCCAGCAGCTTGGGAGACAGCCTAACCTACGAGCAGTACTTC.

CDR3 sequence: CASSLSGRPSYEQYF. CDR3 DNA: TGTGCCAGCAGTTTATCCGGACGCCCCTCCTACGAGCAGTACTTC. J is TRBJ2-7 and V is TRBV27; D is uncertain. CDR3 length equals 15 residues. Germline CDR1 and CDR2: MNHEY and SMNVEV (reference sequence). V was shortened by 0 bases and J by 0 bases, with 9 bases between the two germline ends.

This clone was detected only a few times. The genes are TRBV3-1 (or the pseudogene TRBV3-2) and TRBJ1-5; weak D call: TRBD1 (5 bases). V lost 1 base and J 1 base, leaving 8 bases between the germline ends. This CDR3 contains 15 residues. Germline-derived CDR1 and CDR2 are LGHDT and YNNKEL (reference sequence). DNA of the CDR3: TGTGCCAGCAGCCAAGTCCGGGACAGCAATCAGCCCCAGCATTTT. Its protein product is CASSQVRDSNQPQHF.

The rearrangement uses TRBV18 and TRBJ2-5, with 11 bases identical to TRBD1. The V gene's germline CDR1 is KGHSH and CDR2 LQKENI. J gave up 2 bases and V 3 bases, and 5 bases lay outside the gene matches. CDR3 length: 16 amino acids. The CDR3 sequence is CASSPRTGGWQETQYF. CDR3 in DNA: TGTGCCAGCTCACCTCGGACAGGGGGCTGGCAAGAGACCCAGTACTTC.

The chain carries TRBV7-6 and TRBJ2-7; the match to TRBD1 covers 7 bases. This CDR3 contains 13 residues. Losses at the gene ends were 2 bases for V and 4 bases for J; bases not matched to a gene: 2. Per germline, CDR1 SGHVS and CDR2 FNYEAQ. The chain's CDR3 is CASSLRTGYEQYF. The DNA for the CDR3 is TGTGCCAGCAGCTTAAGGACAGGTTACGAGCAGTACTTC.

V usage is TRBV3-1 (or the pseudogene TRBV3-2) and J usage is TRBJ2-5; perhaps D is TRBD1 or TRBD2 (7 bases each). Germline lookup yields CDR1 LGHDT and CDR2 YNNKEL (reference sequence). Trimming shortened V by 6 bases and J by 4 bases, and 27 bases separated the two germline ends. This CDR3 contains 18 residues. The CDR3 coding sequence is TGTGCCAGCAGTCATATGGCGGCTAGCGGAGGGGGCAGAGAGACCCAGTACTTC. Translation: CASSHMAASGGGRETQYF.

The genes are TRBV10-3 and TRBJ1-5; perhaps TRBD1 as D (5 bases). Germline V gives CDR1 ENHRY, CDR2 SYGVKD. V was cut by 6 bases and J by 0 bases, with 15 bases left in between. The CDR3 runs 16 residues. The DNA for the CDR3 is TGTGCCATCAGGGGGGATGGGGGTTTTAGCAATCAGCCCCAGCATTTT. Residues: CAIRGDGGFSNQPQHF.

CDR3 DNA sequence: TGTGCCAGCAGTAATCCTCGACTAGCGGGGGGGAACAATGAGCAGTTCTTC. Encoded protein: CASSNPRLAGGNNEQFF. The rearrangement uses TRBV6-2 or TRBV6-3 and TRBJ2-1, with 14 bases fitting TRBD2. The germline V gene has CDR1 MNHEY and CDR2 SVGEGT. This CDR3 region has 17 residues. The V segment lost 5 bases and the J segment 5 bases; nucleotides outside the gene matches: 8.

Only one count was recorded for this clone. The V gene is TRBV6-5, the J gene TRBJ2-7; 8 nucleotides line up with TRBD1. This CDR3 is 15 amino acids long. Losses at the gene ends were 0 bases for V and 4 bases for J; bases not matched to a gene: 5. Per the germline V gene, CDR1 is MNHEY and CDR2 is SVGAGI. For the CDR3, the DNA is TGTGCCAGCAGTTACTCGGCAGGGGGCGAATACGAGCAGTACTTC. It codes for CASSYSAGGEYEQYF.

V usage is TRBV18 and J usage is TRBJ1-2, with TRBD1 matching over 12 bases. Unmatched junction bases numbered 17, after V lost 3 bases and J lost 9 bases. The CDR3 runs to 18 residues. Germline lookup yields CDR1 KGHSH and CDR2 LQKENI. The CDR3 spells CASSPTRRGTGGGLRYTF. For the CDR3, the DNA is TGTGCCAGCTCACCGACTAGGAGAGGGACAGGGGGCGGACTGCGCTACACCTTC.

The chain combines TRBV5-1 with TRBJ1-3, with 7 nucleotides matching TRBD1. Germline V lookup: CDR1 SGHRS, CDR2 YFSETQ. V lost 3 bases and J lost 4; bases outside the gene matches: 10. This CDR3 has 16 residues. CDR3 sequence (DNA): TGCGCCAGCAGCTCAACCCAGACAGGGAGCGGAAACACCATATATTTT. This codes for CASSSTQTGSGNTIYF.

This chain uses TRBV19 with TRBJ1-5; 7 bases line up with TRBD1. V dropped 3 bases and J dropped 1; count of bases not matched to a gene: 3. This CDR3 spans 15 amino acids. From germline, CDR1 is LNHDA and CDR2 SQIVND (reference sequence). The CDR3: CASSIGRGSNQPQHF. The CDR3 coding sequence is TGTGCCAGTAGTATCGGCAGGGGGAGCAATCAGCCCCAGCATTTT.

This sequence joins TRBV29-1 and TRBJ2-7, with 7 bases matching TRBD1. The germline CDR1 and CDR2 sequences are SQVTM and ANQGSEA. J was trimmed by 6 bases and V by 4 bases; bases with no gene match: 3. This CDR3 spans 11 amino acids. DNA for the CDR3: TGCAGCGTTGGACAGGGTGTCGAGCAGTACTTC. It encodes CSVGQGVEQYF.

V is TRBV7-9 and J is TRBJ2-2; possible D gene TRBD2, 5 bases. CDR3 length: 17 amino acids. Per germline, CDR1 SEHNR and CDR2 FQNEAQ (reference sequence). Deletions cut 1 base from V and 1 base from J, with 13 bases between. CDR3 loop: CASSLGASGLNTGELFF. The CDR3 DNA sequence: TGTGCCAGCAGCTTAGGGGCCAGCGGACTGAACACCGGGGAGCTGTTTTTT. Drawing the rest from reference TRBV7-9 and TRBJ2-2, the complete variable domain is DTGVSQNPRHKITKRGQNVTFRCDPISEHNRLYWYRQTLGQGPEFLTYFQNEAQLEKSRLLSDRFSAERPKGSFSTLEIQRTEQGDSAMYLCASSLGASGLNTGELFFGEGSRLTVL.

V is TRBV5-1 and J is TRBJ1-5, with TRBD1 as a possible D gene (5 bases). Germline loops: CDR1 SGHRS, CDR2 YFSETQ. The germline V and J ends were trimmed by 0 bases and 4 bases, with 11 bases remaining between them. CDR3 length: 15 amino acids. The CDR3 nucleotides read TGCGCCAGCAGCTTGGACGGGGCAGGAAATCAGCCCCAGCATTTT. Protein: CASSLDGAGNQPQHF.

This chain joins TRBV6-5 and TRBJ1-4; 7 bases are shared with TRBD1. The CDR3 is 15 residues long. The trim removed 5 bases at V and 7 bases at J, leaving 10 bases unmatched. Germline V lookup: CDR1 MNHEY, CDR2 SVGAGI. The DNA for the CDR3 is TGTGCCAGCAGTACCCGGACAGGCTGGGGTGAAAAACTGTTTTTT. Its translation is CASSTRTGWGEKLFF.

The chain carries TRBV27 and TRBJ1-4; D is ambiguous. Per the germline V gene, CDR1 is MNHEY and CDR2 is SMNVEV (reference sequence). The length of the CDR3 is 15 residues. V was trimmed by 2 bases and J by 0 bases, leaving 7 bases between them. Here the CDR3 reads CASSLSRATNEKLFF. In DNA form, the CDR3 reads TGTGCCAGCAGTTTAAGCCGTGCAACTAATGAAAAACTGTTTTTT. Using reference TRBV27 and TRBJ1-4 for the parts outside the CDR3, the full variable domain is EAQVTQNPRYLITVTGKKLTVTCSQNMNHEYMSWYRQDPGLGLRQIYYSMNVEVTDKGDVPEGYKVSRKEKRNFPLILESPSPNQTSLYFCASSLSRATNEKLFFGSGTQLSVL.

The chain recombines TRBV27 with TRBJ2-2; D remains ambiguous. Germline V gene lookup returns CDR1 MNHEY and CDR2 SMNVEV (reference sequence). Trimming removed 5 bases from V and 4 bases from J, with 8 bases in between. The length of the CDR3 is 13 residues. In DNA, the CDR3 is TGTGCCAGCAGTCCCACCTTCACCGGGGAGCTGTTTTTT. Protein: CASSPTFTGELFF.

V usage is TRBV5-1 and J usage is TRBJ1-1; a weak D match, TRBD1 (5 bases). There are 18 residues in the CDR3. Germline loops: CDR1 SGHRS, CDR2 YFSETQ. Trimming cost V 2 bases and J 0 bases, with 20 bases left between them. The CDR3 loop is CASSFLLSEGTLNTEAFF. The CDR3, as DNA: TGCGCCAGCAGCTTTCTCCTATCAGAAGGGACCCTGAACACTGAAGCTTTCTTT.

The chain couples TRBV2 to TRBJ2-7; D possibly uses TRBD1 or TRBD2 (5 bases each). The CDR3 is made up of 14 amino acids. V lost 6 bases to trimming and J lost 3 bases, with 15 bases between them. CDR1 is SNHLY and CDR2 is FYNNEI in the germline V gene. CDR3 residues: CASRWEGAGYEQYF. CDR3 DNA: TGTGCCAGCAGGTGGGAAGGGGCGGGCTACGAGCAGTACTTC.